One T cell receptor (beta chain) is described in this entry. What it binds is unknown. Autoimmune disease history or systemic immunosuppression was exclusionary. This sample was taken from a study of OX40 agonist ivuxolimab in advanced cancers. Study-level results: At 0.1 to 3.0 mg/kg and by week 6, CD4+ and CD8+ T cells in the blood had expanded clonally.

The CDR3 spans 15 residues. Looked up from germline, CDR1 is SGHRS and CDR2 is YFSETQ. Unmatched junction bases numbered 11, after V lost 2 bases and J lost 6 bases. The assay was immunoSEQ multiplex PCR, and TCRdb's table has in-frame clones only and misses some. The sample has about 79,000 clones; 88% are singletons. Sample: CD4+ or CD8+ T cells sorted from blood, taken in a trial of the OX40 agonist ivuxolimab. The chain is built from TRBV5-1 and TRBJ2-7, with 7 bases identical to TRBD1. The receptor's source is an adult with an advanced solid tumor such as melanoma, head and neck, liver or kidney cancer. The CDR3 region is CASSFSGTAAGEQYF. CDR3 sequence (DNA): TGCGCCAGCAGCTTCTCCGGGACAGCGGCGGGCGAGCAGTACTTC.